The text below deals with one T cell receptor (beta chain). Trimming took 2 bases from V and 5 from J, leaving 12 bases between them. The CDR3 runs 14 residues. The V gene's germline CDR1 is ENHRY and CDR2 SYGVKD. The data originate from a study of blood T cell repertoires in COVID-19. Study at large: Samples representing acute and convalescent COVID-19 were sourced from the United States, Italy and Spain. PBMCs, B-cell-depleted T cells, or T cells were the source of the cDNA or gDNA that made up the material.

Original processing notes: Reference gene primer amplification gave estimated nucleated cell counts. Clones were read by immunoSEQ multiplex PCR, and TCRdb kept only the in-frame ones, dropping some. D and trimming were read from the DNA, whereas the V and J calls and clone size are those reported in that table. The sample records approximately 130,000 clones, 81% being singletons. The source material was peripheral blood. This chain uses TRBV10-3 with TRBJ1-2; D may be TRBD1 (5 bases). This sequence was found in a woman aged 55-75 years with active or convalescent COVID-19. CDR3 DNA sequence: TGTGCCATCAGTGAGAGCAGGCAGGGTTATGGCTACACCTTC. It yields the protein CAISESRQGYGYTF.